This T cell receptor (beta chain) emerged from a study of CD4 T cells in relation to SARS-CoV-2 and coronaviruses. Generated by immunoSEQ multiplex PCR, the TCRdb table keeps only in-frame clones and is missing some. The sample carries roughly 14,000 clones, around four fifths recorded once. Between the trimmed V and J ends, which lost 0 bases and 2 bases, there was a span of 9 bases. The CDR3 loop spans 14 amino acids. Germline V gene data show CDR1 as GTSNPN and CDR2 as SVGIG (reference sequence). The unexposed donors gave CD4+ T cells in about 2010-2019, prior to COVID-19. After approximately ten days of culture, CD4+ T cells were isolated. On days 3 and 7, cultures got half fresh IL-2 medium. In the case of this clone: The antigen is undetermined.

Sequences were obtained from CD4+ T cells from PBMCs, cultured in vitro. This chain joins TRBV30 and TRBJ2-3; no definite D call. This sequence was found in a human donor in good health. CDR3 bases: TGTGCCTGGAGTGTAATACTACACACAGATACGCAGTATTTT. It codes for CAWSVILHTDTQYF.